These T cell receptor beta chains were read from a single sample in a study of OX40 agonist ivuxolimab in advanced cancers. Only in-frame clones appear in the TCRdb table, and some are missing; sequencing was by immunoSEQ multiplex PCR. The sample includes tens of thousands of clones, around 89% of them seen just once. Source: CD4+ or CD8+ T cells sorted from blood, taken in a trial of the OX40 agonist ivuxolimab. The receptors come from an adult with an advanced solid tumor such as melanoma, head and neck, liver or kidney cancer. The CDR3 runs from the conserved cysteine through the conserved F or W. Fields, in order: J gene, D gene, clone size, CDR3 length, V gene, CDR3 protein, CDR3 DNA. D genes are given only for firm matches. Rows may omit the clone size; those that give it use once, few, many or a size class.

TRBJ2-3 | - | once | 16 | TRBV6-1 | CASSEGPGRSTDTQYF | TGTGCCAGCAGTGAAGGACCGGGACGGAGCACAGATACGCAGTATTTT
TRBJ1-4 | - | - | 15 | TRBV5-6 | CASSLIGATNEKLFF | TGTGCCAGCAGCTTGATTGGGGCGACTAATGAAAAACTGTTTTTT
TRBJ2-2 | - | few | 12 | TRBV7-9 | CASSPVPGELFF | TGTGCCAGCAGCCCGGTTCCCGGGGAGCTGTTTTTT
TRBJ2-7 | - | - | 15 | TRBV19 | CASSYSPDKSYEQYF | TGTGCCAGTAGCTATTCCCCAGACAAGTCCTACGAGCAGTACTTC
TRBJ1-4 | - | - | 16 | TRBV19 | CASSIDLHPANEKLFF | TGTGCCAGTAGTATAGACCTACATCCAGCAAATGAAAAACTGTTTTTT
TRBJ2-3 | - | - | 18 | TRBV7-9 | CASSLAEAGGPGTDTQYF | TGTGCCAGCAGCTTAGCCGAAGCAGGGGGGCCGGGCACAGATACGCAGTATTTT
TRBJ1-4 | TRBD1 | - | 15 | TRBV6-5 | CASSSEQGAREKLFF | TGTGCCAGCAGTTCCGAACAGGGGGCGCGGGAAAAACTGTTTTTT
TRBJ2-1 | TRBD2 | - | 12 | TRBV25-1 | CASSGREDEQFF | TGTGCCAGCAGCGGGAGGGAGGATGAGCAGTTCTTC
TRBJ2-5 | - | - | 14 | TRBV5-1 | CASSLVPGEETQYF | TGCGCCAGCAGCTTGGTTCCCGGGGAAGAGACCCAGTACTTC
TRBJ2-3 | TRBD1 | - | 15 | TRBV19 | CASTGGQGIPDTQYF | TGTGCCAGTACCGGGGGACAGGGGATTCCAGATACGCAGTATTTT
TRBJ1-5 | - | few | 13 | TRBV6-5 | CASTLGANQPQHF | TGTGCCAGCACACTCGGGGCTAATCAGCCCCAGCATTTT